What follows is one TCR beta chain and its context. Its specificity is unknown. Germline CDR1 SGHRS, CDR2 YFSETQ. The CDR3 is 13 amino acids. The sample comes from a study of monozygotic twins with inflammatory bowel disease. Study outcomes and limitations: Patient-specific immunosuppressive treatments may have made repertoires more variable.

With the 5' RACE reads reprocessed, TCRdb shows one record per CDR3 protein and no DNA. The table counts approximately 400,000 distinct CDR3 sequences; 2% to 2.5% lies in the top ten. V and J are TRBV5-1 and TRBJ1-2. The source of this sequence is a human donor with ulcerative colitis or Crohn's disease, or a healthy co-twin of an affected twin (not recorded which). The specimen sequenced was blood. CDR3 amino acids: CASSSLANYGYTF.